This passage covers 10 T cell receptor beta chains from one sample sequenced in a study of cytomegalovirus exposure and HLA in healthy donors. PCR used 60 Vbeta primers and 13 Jbeta primers. The assay was immunoSEQ multiplex PCR, and TCRdb's table has in-frame clones only and misses some. This sample has about 260,000 clones; almost 85% occur once, and the top ten carry about 2%. The specimen sequenced was PBMCs. The source is a woman aged 40 to 50 in good health and CMV-seropositive.

V usage is TRBV7-8 and J usage is TRBJ1-1, with D possibly matching TRBD1 (6 bases). The ends were cut back, 4 bases at V and 6 bases at J, with 15 bases in the middle. Germline V lookup: CDR1 SGHVS, CDR2 FQNEAQ. The CDR3 runs 14 residues. CDR3 sequence reads: CASSSPQGISEAFF. CDR3 nucleotides: TGTGCCAGCAGCTCGCCACAGGGAATCTCTGAAGCTTTCTTT.

This rearrangement joins TRBV19 to TRBJ1-5; the D gene is possibly TRBD1 (5 bases). The CDR3 has 18 amino acids. CDR1 LNHDA and CDR2 SQIVND come from the germline V gene (reference sequence). Deletions cut 4 bases from V and 1 base from J, with 20 bases between. CDR3 nucleotides: TGTGCCAGTAGTACAGACAGTTTCTCAGGGCCGAGCAATCAGCCCCAGCATTTT. Translating it yields CASSTDSFSGPSNQPQHF.

This chain links TRBV7-9 with TRBJ1-1, with D possibly matching TRBD1 (5 bases). CDR1 SEHNR and CDR2 FQNEAQ come from the germline V gene (reference sequence). V was shortened by 5 bases and J by 1 base, with 8 bases between the two germline ends. The CDR3 has 13 amino acids. The CDR3 is CASSLQANTEAFF. The CDR3 nucleotides read TGTGCCAGCAGCCTACAGGCGAACACTGAAGCTTTCTTT. Full variable domain (missing parts from reference TRBV7-9 and TRBJ1-1): DTGVSQNPRHKITKRGQNVTFRCDPISEHNRLYWYRQTLGQGPEFLTYFQNEAQLEKSRLLSDRFSAERPKGSFSTLEIQRTEQGDSAMYLCASSLQANTEAFFGQGTRLTVV.

The V gene is TRBV6-5, the J gene TRBJ2-2; D gene uncertain. This CDR3 contains 12 residues. Germline V gene data show CDR1 as MNHEY and CDR2 as SVGAGI. The germline V and J ends were trimmed by 4 bases and 6 bases, with 6 bases remaining between them. As DNA, the CDR3 is TGTGCCAGCAGTTTGGGCTCCGGGGAGCTGTTTTTT. This translates into CASSLGSGELFF.

This clone was observed once. The chain links TRBV28 to TRBJ1-2, with D possibly matching TRBD1 (5 bases). CDR3 length equals 14 residues. The V and J ends lost 1 base and 2 bases respectively, with 8 bases between them. CDR1 is MDHEN and CDR2 is SYDVKM in the germline V gene. CDR3 coding DNA: TGTGCCAGCAGTTTATCGGGGGGAAACTATGGCTACACCTTC. Translated: CASSLSGGNYGYTF.

The chain couples TRBV5-1 to TRBJ2-1; 7 bases match TRBD2. The J segment lost 7 bases and the V segment lost 0 bases, leaving 10 bases of the junction unmatched. This CDR3 contains 16 residues. The germline CDR1 and CDR2 sequences are SGHRS and YFSETQ. The CDR3 protein is CASSLVVASGLNEQFF. The CDR3 DNA reads as TGCGCCAGCAGCTTGGTGGTGGCTAGCGGCCTGAATGAGCAGTTCTTC.

The V gene is TRBV9, the J gene TRBJ2-3; D perhaps matches TRBD1 (6 bases). The CDR3 contains 13 residues. CDR1 SGDLS and CDR2 YYNGEE come from the germline V gene. With 6 bases removed from V and 6 bases from J, the gap between germline ends came to 14 bases. The CDR3 bases are TGTGCCAGCACCCGCTCCCAGGGGGATACGCAGTATTTT. It codes for CASTRSQGDTQYF.

This clone was seen more than once but under ten times. The gene calls are TRBV5-1 and TRBJ1-2; D remains ambiguous. The germline V gene has CDR1 SGHRS and CDR2 YFSETQ. The CDR3 length is 14 residues. With 4 bases removed from V and 7 bases from J, the gap between germline ends came to 17 bases. The CDR3 sequence: CASSRGEAGGGYTF. The CDR3 DNA follows: TGCGCCAGCAGCCGCGGGGAAGCAGGAGGTGGCTACACCTTC.

This clone was detected a few times. V gene TRBV5-1 combines with J gene TRBJ1-4, with 8 bases identical to TRBD1. V gave up 4 bases and J gave up 3 bases; unmatched junction bases: 17. The CDR3 has 19 residues. Per the germline V gene, CDR1 is SGHRS and CDR2 is YFSETQ. Here the CDR3 reads CASSPGGSAGGFPNEKLFF. CDR3 bases: TGCGCCAGCAGCCCTGGGGGGTCCGCAGGGGGCTTCCCTAATGAAAAACTGTTTTTT.

Turning to this clone: Germline is not matched at one junction end, which may reflect a read error. The chain recombines TRBV7-9 with TRBJ1-5, with a tentative D call TRBD1 (5 bases). Germline V gene data show CDR1 as SEHNR and CDR2 as FQNEAQ (reference sequence). The CDR3 runs to 14 residues. The CDR3 sequence: CSSSRDQGRQPQHF. CDR3 nucleotide sequence: TGTTCCAGCAGCCGCGATCAGGGCCGGCAGCCCCAGCATTTT.